The 17 T cell receptor beta chains below were found in one sample sequenced in a study of T cells expressing NK-cell markers. Each CDR3 protein gets one entry in TCRdb, which reprocessed the 5' RACE reads and gives no DNA. The sample holds 200,000 to 300,000 distinct CDR3 sequences. The sample comprised blood T cells: a sorted CD56 or NKG2C T cell subset, CD4+ or CD8+ T cells, or bulk PBMC T cells (not recorded which). Receptors were obtained from a woman aged 18-70 years in good health.

The chain recombines TRBV3-1 with TRBJ1-5. Looked up from germline, CDR1 is LGHDT and CDR2 is YNNKEL (reference sequence). The CDR3 has 13 amino acids. CDR3: CASSQANNQPQHF. Complete variable domain (other parts from reference TRBV3-1 and TRBJ1-5): DTAVSQTPKYLVTQMGNDKSIKCEQNLGHDTMYWYKQDSKKFLKIMFSYNNKELIINETVPNRFSPKSPDKAHLNLHINSLELGDSAVYFCASSQANNQPQHFGDGTRLSIL.

The chain combines TRBV12-3 or TRBV12-4 with TRBJ1-5. The CDR3 runs to 15 residues. CDR3 sequence reads: CASSFGVGQNQPQHF.

The rearrangement links TRBV5-1 to TRBJ1-1; as DNA is missing, the TRBD1 call by TCRdb cannot be tested. The germline gives CDR1 SGHRS, CDR2 YFSETQ. The CDR3 runs to 16 residues. CDR3 in amino acids: CASQTTGAKMNTEAFF. The variable domain in full, with the rest retrieved from reference TRBV5-1 and TRBJ1-1, is KAGVTQTPRYLIKTRGQQVTLSCSPISGHRSVSWYQQTPGQGLQFLFEYFSETQRNKGNFPGRFSGRQFSNSRSEMNVSTLELGDSALYLCASQTTGAKMNTEAFFGQGTRLTVV.

The chain links TRBV28 to TRBJ2-5; without DNA, the TCRdb call of TRBD2 cannot be checked. The germline V gene encodes CDR1 MDHEN and CDR2 SYDVKM. This CDR3 is built from 15 residues. The CDR3 sequence is CASSPELAGKETQYF.

This chain's CDR3 is CSARMAAGFRTEAFF. The V call is TRBV20-1, the J call TRBJ1-1. Looked up from germline, CDR1 is DFQATT and CDR2 is SNEGSKA (reference sequence). CDR3 length: 15 amino acids.

The genes are TRBV28 and TRBJ2-7; TCRdb picks TRBD1, but there is no DNA to check that call. This CDR3 has 15 residues. The germline V gene has CDR1 MDHEN and CDR2 SYDVKM. The CDR3 is CASSLFGTKSYEQYF.

The chain has TRBV12-3 or TRBV12-4 and TRBJ2-2; TCRdb indicates TRBD1, and absent DNA this call remains unverified. The CDR3 sequence is 18 residues long. The CDR3 protein is CASSLRVGAGTNTGELFF.

V is TRBV5-1 and J is TRBJ2-7. The CDR3 has 15 residues. The germline V gene has CDR1 SGHRS and CDR2 YFSETQ. CDR3 in amino acids: CASSLEGNSFYEQYF.

The V call is TRBV4-2, the J call TRBJ1-2; lacking DNA, the TRBD1 call made by TCRdb goes unchecked. Germline-derived CDR1 and CDR2 are LGHNA and YNFKEQ. The CDR3 contains 17 residues. CDR3 residues: CASSQGTGDEVDYGYTF.

The V call is TRBV4-2, the J call TRBJ2-7; TCRdb's D call of TRBD2 is untestable without DNA. The CDR3 contains 15 residues. Germline CDR1 and CDR2: LGHNA and YNFKEQ. CDR3 region: CASSQEGGSINEQYF.

V and J are TRBV12-3 or TRBV12-4 and TRBJ2-7; as DNA is missing, the TRBD1 call by TCRdb cannot be tested. The CDR3 spans 14 residues. The CDR3 protein is CASSLRDGAYEQYF.

The chain has TRBV20-1 and TRBJ2-1; there is no DNA to check the TCRdb D call of TRBD2. The CDR3 is 16 residues long. Germline V CDR1 and CDR2: DFQATT, SNEGSKA (reference sequence). The CDR3 region is CSARDGRGGFYNEQFF.

The chain couples TRBV11-2 to TRBJ2-3; TCRdb calls TRBD2, which cannot be checked without DNA. Looked up from germline, CDR1 is SGHAT and CDR2 is FQNNGV. This CDR3 region has 18 residues. CDR3 sequence: CASSQTVAGFLSTDTQYF. Full variable domain (outside the CDR3, taken from reference TRBV11-2 and TRBJ2-3): EAGVAQSPRYKIIEKRQSVAFWCNPISGHATLYWYQQILGQGPKLLIQFQNNGVVDDSQLPKDRFSAERLKGVDSTLKIQPAKLEDSAVYLCASSQTVAGFLSTDTQYFGPGTRLTVL.

The CDR3 is CASSQRTGVSTDTQYF. The chain links TRBV5-1 to TRBJ2-3; TCRdb designates TRBD1, a call that cannot be tested without DNA. The CDR3 sequence is 16 residues long. Germline CDR1 SGHRS, CDR2 YFSETQ.

This chain uses TRBV28 with TRBJ2-1; TCRdb's D call of TRBD2 is untestable without DNA. This CDR3 is built from 14 residues. The germline V gene encodes CDR1 MDHEN and CDR2 SYDVKM. The CDR3 here is CASGRQGGDNEQFF.

The chain couples TRBV5-1 to TRBJ1-1. CDR1 is SGHRS, CDR2 YFSETQ, per germline. CDR3 length: 12 residues. CDR3 sequence: CASSLHRTEAFF.

The V and J genes are TRBV12-3 or TRBV12-4 and TRBJ1-6; TCRdb gives TRBD1 as the D gene, but with no DNA this cannot be confirmed. The CDR3 is 14 amino acids. The CDR3 loop reads CASSPTGNNPALHF.